These 9 T cell receptor beta chains were sequenced from one sample in a study of T cell repertoires in cytomegalovirus infection. MiXCR was run by TCRdb on the reads, yielding one entry per CDR3 protein. This sample yields roughly 230,000 distinct CDR3 sequences, of which 10% to 15% are seen a single time; 1.5% to 2% belongs to the top ten. The sample was PBMCs. These receptors all stem from a human donor in good health (CMV status not recorded). Some clones in this sample may be carry-over from other donors' samples.

Ten or more counts support this clonotype. This rearrangement joins TRBV7-8 to TRBJ1-3; 10 bases agree with TRBD1. The CDR3 is made up of 15 amino acids. The V gene end was trimmed by 3 bases and the J gene end by 4 bases; junction bases not matched to a gene: 3. Germline V gene lookup returns CDR1 SGHVS and CDR2 FQNEAQ. The CDR3 region is CASSFGQGGGNTIYF. DNA for the CDR3: TGTGCCAGCAGCTTCGGACAGGGGGGAGGAAACACCATATATTTT.

The sample holds many counts of this clonotype. The CDR3 coding sequence is TGTGCCAGCAGCTTAGATCGGGGACTAGCGGCCTACAATGAGCAGTTCTTC. As protein: CASSLDRGLAAYNEQFF. The chain couples TRBV11-2 to TRBJ2-1, with 11 positions matching TRBD2. The germline CDR1 and CDR2 sequences are SGHAT and FQNNGV. The junction had 3 bases not matched to a gene; V was cut back by 0 bases and J by 2 bases. The CDR3 has 17 amino acids.

The chain links TRBV27 to TRBJ2-1; D may be TRBD2 (6 bases). Trimming removed 3 bases from V and 5 bases from J, with 14 bases in between. In germline, CDR1 is MNHEY, CDR2 SMNVEV (reference sequence). There are 15 residues in the CDR3. DNA of the CDR3: TGTGCCAGCAGTTTCTCCCTAGCGAAAAACAATGAGCAGTTCTTC. Residues: CASSFSLAKNNEQFF.

Only a few counts were recorded for this clonotype. The rearrangement joins TRBV25-1 to TRBJ2-2; 7 nucleotides line up with TRBD1. The CDR3 consists of 14 residues. Germline loops: CDR1 MGHDK, CDR2 SYGVNS. J was trimmed by 3 bases and V by 8 bases; bases with no gene match: 6. DNA for the CDR3: TGTGCCAGCCGAGGGGGCGCGGACACCGGGGAGCTGTTTTTT. Protein product: CASRGGADTGELFF.

This clonotype was found many times. The rearrangement links TRBV7-9 to TRBJ2-3, with 7 bases lining up with TRBD2. Germline CDR1 and CDR2: SEHNR and FQNEAQ (reference sequence). V shed 4 bases and J 11 bases; nucleotides not matched to a gene: 3. This CDR3 is 11 amino acids long. The CDR3, as DNA: TGTGCCAGCAGCTCCCCGGGAGGGCAGTATTTT. Protein product: CASSSPGGQYF.

This clonotype was counted between two and nine times. The chain recombines TRBV6-2 or TRBV6-3 with TRBJ2-2; D gene ambiguous. V shed 2 bases and J shed 6 bases, with 4 bases lying between them. There are 12 residues in the CDR3. CDR1 is MNHEY, CDR2 SVGEGT, per germline. The CDR3 protein is CASSYESGELFF. The CDR3 bases are TGTGCCAGCAGTTACGAGTCCGGGGAGCTGTTTTTT.

This clonotype was seen ten or more times. The V gene is TRBV7-3, the J gene TRBJ1-1, with 7 bases that match TRBD1. This CDR3 region has 16 residues. Losses at the gene ends were 5 bases for V and 5 bases for J; bases not matched to a gene: 14. CDR1 and CDR2 (germline): SGHTA, FQGTGA. The CDR3 reads CASSAQRQGGRTEAFF. The DNA of the CDR3 is TGTGCCAGCAGCGCACAACGACAGGGAGGACGAACTGAAGCTTTCTTT. Complete variable domain (other parts from reference TRBV7-3 and TRBJ1-1): GAGVSQTPSNKVTEKGKYVELRCDPISGHTALYWYRQSLGQGPEFLIYFQGTGAADDSGLPNDRFFAVRPEGSVSTLKIQRTERGDSAVYLCASSAQRQGGRTEAFFGQGTRLTVV.

In its sample, this clonotype was seen a few times. CDR3 region: CASREEGLHEQYF. The CDR3 region has the DNA TGTGCCAGCAGGGAGGAGGGACTCCACGAGCAGTACTTC. V and J are TRBV27 and TRBJ2-7; TRBD2 is a possible D gene (6 bases). V gave up 6 bases and J gave up 5 bases, with 14 bases separating them. Per the germline V gene, CDR1 is MNHEY and CDR2 is SMNVEV (reference sequence). CDR3 length: 13 amino acids.

There are a few counts of this clonotype. The rearrangement uses TRBV12-3 or TRBV12-4 and TRBJ1-5; D call uncertain. The CDR3 contains 14 residues. V lost 3 bases and J 5 bases, leaving 11 bases between the germline ends. CDR3 DNA sequence: TGTGCCAGCAGTTTCTCCGGGAGAGATCAGCCCCAGCATTTT. It encodes CASSFSGRDQPQHF.